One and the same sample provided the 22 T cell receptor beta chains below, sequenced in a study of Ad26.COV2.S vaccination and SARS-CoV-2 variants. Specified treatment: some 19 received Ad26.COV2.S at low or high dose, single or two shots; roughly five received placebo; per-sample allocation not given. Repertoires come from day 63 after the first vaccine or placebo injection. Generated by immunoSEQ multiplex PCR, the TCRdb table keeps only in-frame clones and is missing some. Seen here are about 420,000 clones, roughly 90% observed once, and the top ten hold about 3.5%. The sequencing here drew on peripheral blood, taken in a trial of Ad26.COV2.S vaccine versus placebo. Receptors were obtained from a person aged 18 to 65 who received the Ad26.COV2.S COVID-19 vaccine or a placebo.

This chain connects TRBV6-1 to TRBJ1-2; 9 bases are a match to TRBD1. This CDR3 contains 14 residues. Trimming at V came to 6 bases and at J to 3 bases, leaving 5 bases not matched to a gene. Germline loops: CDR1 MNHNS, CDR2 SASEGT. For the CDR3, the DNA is TGTGCCAGCAGGAAACAGGGGGCGGACTATGGCTACACCTTC. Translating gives CASRKQGADYGYTF.

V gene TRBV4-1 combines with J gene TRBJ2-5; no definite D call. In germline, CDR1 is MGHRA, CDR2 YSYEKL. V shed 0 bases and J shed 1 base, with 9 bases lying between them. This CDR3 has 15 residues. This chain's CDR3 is CASSQDPSPQETQYF. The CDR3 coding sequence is TGCGCCAGCAGCCAAGATCCTTCGCCCCAAGAGACCCAGTACTTC.

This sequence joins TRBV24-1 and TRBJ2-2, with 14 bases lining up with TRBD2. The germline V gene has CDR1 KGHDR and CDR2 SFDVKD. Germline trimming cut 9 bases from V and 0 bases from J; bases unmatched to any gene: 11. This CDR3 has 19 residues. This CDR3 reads CATGGGTSGGLPNTGELFF. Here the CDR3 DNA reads TGTGCCACCGGAGGGGGGACTAGCGGGGGCCTGCCGAACACCGGGGAGCTGTTTTTT.

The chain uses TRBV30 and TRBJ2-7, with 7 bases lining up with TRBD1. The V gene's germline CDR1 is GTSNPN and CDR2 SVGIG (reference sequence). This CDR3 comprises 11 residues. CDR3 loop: CASGQSYEQYF. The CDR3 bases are TGTGCATCGGGACAGTCCTACGAGCAGTACTTC.

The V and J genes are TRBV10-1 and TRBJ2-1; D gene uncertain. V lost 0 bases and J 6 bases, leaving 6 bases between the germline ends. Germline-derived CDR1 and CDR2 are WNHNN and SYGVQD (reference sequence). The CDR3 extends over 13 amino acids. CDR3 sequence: CASSESNGNEQFF. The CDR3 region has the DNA TGCGCCAGCAGTGAGTCGAATGGCAATGAGCAGTTCTTC.

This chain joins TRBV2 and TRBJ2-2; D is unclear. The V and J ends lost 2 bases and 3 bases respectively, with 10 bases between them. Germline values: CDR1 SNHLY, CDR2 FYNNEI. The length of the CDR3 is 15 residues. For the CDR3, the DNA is TGTGCCAGCAGTGAAAGTGGTGTGCACACCGGGGAGCTGTTTTTT. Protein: CASSESGVHTGELFF.

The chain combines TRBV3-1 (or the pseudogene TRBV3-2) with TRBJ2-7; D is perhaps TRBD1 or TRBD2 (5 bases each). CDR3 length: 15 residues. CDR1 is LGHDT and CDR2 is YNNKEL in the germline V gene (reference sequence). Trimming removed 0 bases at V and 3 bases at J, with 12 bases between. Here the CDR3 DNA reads TGTGCCAGCAGCCAAGAAGGAGAGGGGTTCTACGAGCAGTACTTC. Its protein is CASSQEGEGFYEQYF.

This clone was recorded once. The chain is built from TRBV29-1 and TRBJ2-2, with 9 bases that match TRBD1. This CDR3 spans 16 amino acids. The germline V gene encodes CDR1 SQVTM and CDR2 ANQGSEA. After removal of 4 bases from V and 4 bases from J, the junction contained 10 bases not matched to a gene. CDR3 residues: CSVGVTGGVTTGELFF. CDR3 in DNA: TGCAGCGTTGGGGTTACAGGGGGCGTTACCACCGGGGAGCTGTTTTTT.

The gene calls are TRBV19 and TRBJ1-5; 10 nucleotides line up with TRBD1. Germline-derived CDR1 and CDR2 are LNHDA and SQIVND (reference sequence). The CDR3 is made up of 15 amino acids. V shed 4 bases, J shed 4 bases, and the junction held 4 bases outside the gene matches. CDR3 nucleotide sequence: TGTGCCAGTAGTAGAGAGGACAGGGGGAATCAGCCCCAGCATTTT. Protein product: CASSREDRGNQPQHF.

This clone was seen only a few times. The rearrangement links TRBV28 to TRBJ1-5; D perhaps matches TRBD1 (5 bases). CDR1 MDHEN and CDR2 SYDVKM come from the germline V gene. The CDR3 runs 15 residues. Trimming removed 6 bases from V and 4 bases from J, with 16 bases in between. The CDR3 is CASRGRGGRNQPQHF. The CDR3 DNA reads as TGTGCCAGCAGGGGACGTGGGGGACGGAATCAGCCCCAGCATTTT.

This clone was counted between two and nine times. CDR3 region: CASSPPVYNEQFF. The CDR3 region has the DNA TGTGCCAGCAGCCCCCCCGTCTACAATGAGCAGTTCTTC. The V call is TRBV11-2, the J call TRBJ2-1, with D unclear. This CDR3 spans 13 amino acids. V was trimmed by 5 bases and J by 3 bases, leaving 8 bases between them. CDR1 and CDR2 (germline): SGHAT, FQNNGV.

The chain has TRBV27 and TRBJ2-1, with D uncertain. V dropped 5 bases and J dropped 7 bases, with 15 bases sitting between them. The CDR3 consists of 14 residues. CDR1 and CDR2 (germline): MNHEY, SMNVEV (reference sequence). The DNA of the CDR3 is TGTGCCAGCAGTCGGACGACGGAGATGAATGAGCAGTTCTTC. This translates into CASSRTTEMNEQFF.

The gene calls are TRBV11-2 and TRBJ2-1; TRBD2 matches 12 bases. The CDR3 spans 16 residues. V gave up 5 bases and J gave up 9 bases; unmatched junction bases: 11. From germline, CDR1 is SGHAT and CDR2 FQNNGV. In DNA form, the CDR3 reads TGTGCCAGCAGCCCCCAACGACTAGCGGGGGCCGGTGAGCAGTTCTTC. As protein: CASSPQRLAGAGEQFF.

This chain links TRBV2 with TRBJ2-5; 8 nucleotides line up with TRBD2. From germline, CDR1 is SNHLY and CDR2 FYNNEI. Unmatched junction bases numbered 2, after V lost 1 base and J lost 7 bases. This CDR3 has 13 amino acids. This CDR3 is CASSEVRGGTQYF. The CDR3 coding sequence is TGTGCCAGCAGTGAAGTCCGGGGGGGGACCCAGTACTTC.

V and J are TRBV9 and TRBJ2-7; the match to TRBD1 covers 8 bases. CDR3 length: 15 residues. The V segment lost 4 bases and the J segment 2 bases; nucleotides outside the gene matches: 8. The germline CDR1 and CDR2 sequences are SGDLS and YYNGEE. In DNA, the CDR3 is TGTGCCAGCAGCCCGGCTGGGACAGGAACCTACGAGCAGTACTTC. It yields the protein CASSPAGTGTYEQYF.

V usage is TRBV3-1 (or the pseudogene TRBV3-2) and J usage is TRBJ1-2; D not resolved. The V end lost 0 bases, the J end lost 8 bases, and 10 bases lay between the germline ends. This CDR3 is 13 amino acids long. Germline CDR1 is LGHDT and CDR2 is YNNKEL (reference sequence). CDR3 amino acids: CASSQDRVGGYTF. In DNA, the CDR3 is TGTGCCAGCAGCCAAGATCGAGTAGGCGGCTACACCTTC.

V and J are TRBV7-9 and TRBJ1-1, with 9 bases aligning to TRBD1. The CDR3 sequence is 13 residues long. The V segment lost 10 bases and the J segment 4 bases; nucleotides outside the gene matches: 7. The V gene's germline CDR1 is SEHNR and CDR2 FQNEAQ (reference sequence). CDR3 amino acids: CAITGGSGTEAFF. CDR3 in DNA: TGTGCCATAACAGGGGGCTCGGGCACTGAAGCTTTCTTT.

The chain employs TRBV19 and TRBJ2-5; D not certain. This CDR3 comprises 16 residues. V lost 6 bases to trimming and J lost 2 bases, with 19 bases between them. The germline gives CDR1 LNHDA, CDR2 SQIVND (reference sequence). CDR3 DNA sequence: TGTGCCAGTAGCCTAATCCCTGGATTCGGACAAGAGACCCAGTACTTC. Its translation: CASSLIPGFGQETQYF.

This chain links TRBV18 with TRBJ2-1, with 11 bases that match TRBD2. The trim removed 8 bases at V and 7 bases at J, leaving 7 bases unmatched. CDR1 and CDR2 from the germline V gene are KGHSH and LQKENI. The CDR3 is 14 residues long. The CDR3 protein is CASRKSSGGNEQFF. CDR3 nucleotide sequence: TGTGCCAGCCGAAAATCTAGCGGGGGGAATGAGCAGTTCTTC. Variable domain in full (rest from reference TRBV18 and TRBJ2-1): NAGVMQNPRHLVRRRGQEARLRCSPMKGHSHVYWYRQLPEEGLKFMVYLQKENIIDESGMPKERFSAEFPKEGPSILRIQQVVRGDSAAYFCASRKSSGGNEQFFGPGTRLTVL.

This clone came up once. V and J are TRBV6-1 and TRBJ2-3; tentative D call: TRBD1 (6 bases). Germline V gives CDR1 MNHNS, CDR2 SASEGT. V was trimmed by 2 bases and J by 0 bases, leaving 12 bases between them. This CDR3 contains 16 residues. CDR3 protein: CASSEPTGISTDTQYF. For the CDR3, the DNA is TGTGCCAGCAGTGAACCGACAGGTATTAGCACAGATACGCAGTATTTT.

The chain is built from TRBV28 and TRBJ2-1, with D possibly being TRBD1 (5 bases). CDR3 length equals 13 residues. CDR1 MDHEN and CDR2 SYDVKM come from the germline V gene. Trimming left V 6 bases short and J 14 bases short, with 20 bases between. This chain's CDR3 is CASSSLQQVTEFF. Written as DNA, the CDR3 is TGTGCCAGCAGCTCTCTCCAACAGGTTACCGAGTTCTTC. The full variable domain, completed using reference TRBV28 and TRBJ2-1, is DVKVTQSSRYLVKRTGEKVFLECVQDMDHENMFWYRQDPGLGLRLIYFSYDVKMKEKGDIPEGYSVSREKKERFSLILESASTNQTSMYLCASSSLQQVTEFFGPGTRLTVL.

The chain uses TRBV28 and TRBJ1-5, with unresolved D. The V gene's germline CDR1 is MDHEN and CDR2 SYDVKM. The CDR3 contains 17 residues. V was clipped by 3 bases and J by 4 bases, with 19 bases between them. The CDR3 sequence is CASSFSPGPYQNQPQHF. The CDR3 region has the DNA TGTGCCAGCAGTTTCAGTCCGGGCCCTTATCAGAATCAGCCCCAGCATTTT.